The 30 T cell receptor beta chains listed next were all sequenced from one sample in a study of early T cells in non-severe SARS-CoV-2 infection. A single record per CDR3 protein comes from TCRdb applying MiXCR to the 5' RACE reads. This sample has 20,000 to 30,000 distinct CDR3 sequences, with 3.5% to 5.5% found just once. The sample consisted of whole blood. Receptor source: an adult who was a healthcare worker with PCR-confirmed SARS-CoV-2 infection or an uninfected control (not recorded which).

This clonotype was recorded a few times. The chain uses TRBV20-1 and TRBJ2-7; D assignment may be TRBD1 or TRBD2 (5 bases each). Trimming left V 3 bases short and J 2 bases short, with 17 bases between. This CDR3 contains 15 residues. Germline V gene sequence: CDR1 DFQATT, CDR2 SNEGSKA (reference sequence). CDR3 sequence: CSARIRRDPTYEQYF. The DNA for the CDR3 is TGCAGTGCTAGGATCCGTCGGGACCCGACCTACGAGCAGTACTTC.

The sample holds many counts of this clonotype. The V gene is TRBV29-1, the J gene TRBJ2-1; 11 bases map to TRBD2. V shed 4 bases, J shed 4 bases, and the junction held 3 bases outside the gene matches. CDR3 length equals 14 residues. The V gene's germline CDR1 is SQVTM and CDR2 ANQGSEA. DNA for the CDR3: TGCAGCGTTGGACTAGCGGGAAGATACAATGAGCAGTTCTTC. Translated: CSVGLAGRYNEQFF.

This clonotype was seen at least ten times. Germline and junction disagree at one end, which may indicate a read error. The CDR3 protein is CATEAFQRVF. For the CDR3, the DNA is TGTGCCACAGAGGCTTTTCAGAGGGTCTTT. V is TRBV6-5 and J is TRBJ1-1; D is unclear. The CDR3 is made up of 10 amino acids. Germline CDR1 MNHEY, CDR2 SVGAGI.

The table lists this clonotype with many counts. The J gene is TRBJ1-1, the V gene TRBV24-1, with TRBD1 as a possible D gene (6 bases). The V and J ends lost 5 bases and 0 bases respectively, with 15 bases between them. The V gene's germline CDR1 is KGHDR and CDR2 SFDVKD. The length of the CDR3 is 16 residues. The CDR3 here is CATSAGTGTVNTEAFF. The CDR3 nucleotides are TGTGCCACCAGTGCCGGCACAGGGACGGTGAACACTGAAGCTTTCTTT.

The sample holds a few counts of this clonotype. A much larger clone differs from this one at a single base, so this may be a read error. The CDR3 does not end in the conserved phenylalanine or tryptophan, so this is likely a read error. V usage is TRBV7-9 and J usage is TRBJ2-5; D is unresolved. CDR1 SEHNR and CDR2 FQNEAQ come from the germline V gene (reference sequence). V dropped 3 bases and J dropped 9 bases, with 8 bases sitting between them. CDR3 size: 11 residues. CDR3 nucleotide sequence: TGTGCCAGCAGCTTGGCATGGGCCCAGTACTCC. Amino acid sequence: CASSLAWAQYS.

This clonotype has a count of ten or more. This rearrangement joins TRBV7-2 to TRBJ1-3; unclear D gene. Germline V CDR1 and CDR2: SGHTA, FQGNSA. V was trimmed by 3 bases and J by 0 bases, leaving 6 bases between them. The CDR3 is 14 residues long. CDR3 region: CASSLGFSGNTIYF. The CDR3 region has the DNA TGTGCCAGCAGCTTGGGGTTCTCTGGAAACACCATATATTTT.

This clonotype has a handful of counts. CDR3: CASSQDGHSGNTIYF. The DNA of the CDR3 is TGTGCCAGCAGCCAAGACGGCCACTCTGGAAACACCATATATTTT. The chain employs TRBV3-1 and TRBJ1-3, with D unclear. The CDR3 has 15 amino acids. V lost 0 bases, J lost 0 bases, and 6 bases lay in between. Germline assignment: CDR1 LGHDT and CDR2 YNNKEL (reference sequence).

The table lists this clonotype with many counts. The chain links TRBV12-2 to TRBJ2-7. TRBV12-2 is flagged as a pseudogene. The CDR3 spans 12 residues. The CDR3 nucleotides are TGTGCAAGTCCCCAGCCCTCCTACGAGCAGTACTTC. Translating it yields CASPQPSYEQYF.

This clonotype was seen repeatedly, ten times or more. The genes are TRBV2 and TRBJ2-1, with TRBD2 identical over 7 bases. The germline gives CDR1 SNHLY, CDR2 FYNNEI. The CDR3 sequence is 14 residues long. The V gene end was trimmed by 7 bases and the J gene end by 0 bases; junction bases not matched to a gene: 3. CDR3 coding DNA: TGTGCCAGCAACCGCGGGAGCTCCTACAATGAGCAGTTCTTC. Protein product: CASNRGSSYNEQFF.

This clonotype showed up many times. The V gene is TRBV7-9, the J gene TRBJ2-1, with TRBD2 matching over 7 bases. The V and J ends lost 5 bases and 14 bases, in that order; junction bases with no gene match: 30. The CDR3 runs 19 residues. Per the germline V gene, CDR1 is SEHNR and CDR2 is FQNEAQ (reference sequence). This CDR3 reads CASSPLNWAGVGIVTGEFF. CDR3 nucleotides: TGTGCCAGCAGCCCCCTCAATTGGGCGGGAGTTGGAATTGTTACTGGGGAGTTCTTC.

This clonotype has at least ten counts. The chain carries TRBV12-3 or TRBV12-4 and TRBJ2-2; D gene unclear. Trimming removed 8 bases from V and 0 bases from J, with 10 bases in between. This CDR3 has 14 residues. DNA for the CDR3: TGTGCCAGCCAGTTACAGACGAACACCGGGGAGCTGTTTTTT. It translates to CASQLQTNTGELFF.

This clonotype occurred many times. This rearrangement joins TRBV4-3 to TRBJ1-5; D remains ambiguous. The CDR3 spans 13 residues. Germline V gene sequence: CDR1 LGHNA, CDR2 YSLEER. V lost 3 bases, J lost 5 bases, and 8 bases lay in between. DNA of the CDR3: TGCGCCAGCAGCCATTCCCCTGATCAGCCCCAGCATTTT. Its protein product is CASSHSPDQPQHF.

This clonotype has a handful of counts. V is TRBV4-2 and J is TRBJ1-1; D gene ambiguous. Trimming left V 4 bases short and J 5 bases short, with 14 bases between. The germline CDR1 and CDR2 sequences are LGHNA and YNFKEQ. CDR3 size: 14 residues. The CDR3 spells CASSPEGAGTEAFF. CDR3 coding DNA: TGTGCCAGCAGCCCCGAGGGCGCGGGGACTGAAGCTTTCTTT.

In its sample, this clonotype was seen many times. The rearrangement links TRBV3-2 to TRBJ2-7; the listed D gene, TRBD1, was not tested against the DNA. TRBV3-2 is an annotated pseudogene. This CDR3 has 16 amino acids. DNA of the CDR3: TGTGCCAGCAGCCCCACCTGGACAGGGCTAGCCTACGAGCAGTACTTC. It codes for CASSPTWTGLAYEQYF.

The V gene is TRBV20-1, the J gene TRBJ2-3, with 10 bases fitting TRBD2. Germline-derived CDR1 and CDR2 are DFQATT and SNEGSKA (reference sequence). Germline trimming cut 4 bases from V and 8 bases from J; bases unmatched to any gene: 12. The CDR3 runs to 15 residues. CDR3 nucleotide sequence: TGCAGTGCTAAGGTAGCGGGAGGACTCGACGGTACGCAGTATTTT. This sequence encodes CSAKVAGGLDGTQYF.

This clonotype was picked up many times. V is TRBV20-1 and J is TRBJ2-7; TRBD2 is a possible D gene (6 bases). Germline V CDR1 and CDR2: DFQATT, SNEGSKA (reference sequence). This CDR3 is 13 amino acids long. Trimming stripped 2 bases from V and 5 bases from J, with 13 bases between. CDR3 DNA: TGCAGTGCTAGAATCGTAAGGAGGGACGAGCAGTACTTC. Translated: CSARIVRRDEQYF.

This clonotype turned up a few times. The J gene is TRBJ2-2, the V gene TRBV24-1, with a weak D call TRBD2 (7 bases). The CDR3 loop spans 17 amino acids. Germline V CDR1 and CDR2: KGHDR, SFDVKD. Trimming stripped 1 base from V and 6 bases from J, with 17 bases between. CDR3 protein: CATSDLGGAVDPGELFF. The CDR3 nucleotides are TGTGCCACCAGTGATTTAGGGGGGGCGGTTGACCCCGGGGAGCTGTTTTTT.

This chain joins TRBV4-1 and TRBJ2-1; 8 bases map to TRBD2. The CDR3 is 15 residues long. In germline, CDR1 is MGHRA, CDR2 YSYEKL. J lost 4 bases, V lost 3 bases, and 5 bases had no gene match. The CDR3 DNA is TGCGCCAGCAGCCATTATAGCGGGGATTACAATGAGCAGTTCTTC. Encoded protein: CASSHYSGDYNEQFF.

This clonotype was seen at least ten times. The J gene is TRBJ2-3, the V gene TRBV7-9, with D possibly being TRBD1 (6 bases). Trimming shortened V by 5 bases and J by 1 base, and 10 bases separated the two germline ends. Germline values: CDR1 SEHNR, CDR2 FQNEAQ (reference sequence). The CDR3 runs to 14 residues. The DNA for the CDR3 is TGTGCCAGCAGCCTACAGGGAGGCACAGATACGCAGTATTTT. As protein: CASSLQGGTDTQYF. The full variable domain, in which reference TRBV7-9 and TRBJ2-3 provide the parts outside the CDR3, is DTGVSQNPRHKITKRGQNVTFRCDPISEHNRLYWYRQTLGQGPEFLTYFQNEAQLEKSRLLSDRFSAERPKGSFSTLEIQRTEQGDSAMYLCASSLQGGTDTQYFGPGTRLTVL.

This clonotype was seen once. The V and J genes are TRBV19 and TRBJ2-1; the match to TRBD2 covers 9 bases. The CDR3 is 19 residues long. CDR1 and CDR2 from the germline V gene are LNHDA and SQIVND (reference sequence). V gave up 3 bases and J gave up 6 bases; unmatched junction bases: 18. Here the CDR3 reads CASSIYGTSRRANANEQFF. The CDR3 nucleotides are TGTGCCAGTAGTATTTACGGGACTAGCAGGAGGGCCAATGCCAATGAGCAGTTCTTC.

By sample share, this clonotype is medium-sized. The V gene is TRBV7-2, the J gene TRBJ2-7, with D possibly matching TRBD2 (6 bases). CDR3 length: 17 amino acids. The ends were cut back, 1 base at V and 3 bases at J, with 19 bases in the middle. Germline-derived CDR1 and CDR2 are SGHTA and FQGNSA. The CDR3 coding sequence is TGTGCCAGCAGCTTAGTACCCTGGGGCGGGATAGGCTACGAGCAGTACTTC. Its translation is CASSLVPWGGIGYEQYF.

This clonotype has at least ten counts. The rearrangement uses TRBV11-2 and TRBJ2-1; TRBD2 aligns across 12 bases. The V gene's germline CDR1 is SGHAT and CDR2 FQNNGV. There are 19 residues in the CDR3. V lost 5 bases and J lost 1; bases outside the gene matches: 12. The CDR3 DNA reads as TGTGCCAGCAGCCAACGTCCCGGGACTAGCGGGTCATCCTACAATGAGCAGTTCTTC. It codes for CASSQRPGTSGSSYNEQFF.

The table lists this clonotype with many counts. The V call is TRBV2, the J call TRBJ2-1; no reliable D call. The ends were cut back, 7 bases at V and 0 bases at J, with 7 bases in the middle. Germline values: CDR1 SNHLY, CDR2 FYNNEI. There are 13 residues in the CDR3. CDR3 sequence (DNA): TGTGCCAGCATGAGAAGCTCCTACAATGAGCAGTTCTTC. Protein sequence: CASMRSSYNEQFF.

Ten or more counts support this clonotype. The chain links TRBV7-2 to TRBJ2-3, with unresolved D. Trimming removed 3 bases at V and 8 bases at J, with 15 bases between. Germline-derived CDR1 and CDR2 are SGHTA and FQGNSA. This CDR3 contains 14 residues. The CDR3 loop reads CASSLLSAQSTQYF. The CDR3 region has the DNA TGTGCCAGCAGCTTGCTATCGGCCCAAAGTACGCAGTATTTT.

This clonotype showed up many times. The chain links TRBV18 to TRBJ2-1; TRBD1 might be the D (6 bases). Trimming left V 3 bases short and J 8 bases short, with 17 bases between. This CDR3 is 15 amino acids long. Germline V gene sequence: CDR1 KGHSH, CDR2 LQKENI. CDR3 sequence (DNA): TGTGCCAGCTCACCTCCCGGGATACCAGGGGATGAGCAGTTCTTC. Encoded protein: CASSPPGIPGDEQFF.

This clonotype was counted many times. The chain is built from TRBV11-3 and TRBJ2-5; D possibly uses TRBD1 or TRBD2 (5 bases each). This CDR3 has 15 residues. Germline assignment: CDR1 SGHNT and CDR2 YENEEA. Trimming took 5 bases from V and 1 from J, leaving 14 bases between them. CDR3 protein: CASSHSGGSQETQYF. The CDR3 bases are TGTGCCAGCAGCCACTCTGGGGGTTCCCAAGAGACCCAGTACTTC. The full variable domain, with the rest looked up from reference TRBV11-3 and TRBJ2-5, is EAGVVQSPRYKIIEKKQPVAFWCNPISGHNTLYWYLQNLGQGPELLIRYENEEAVDDSQLPKDRFSAERLKGVDSTLKIQPAELGDSAVYLCASSHSGGSQETQYFGPGTRLLVL.

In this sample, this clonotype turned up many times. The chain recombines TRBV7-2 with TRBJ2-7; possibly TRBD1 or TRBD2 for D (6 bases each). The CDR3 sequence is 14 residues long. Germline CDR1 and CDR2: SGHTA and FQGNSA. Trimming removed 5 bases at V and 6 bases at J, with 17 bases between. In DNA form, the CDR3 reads TGTGCCAGCAGCCGGGGGCTCGGAGCGGGCGAGCAGTACTTC. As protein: CASSRGLGAGEQYF.

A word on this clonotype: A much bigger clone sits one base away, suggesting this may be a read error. CDR3 sequence reads: CVSSQEPHRRQYF. DNA for the CDR3: TGCGTCAGCAGCCAAGAGCCCCACCGGAGGCAGTACTTC. The V call is TRBV4-1, the J call TRBJ2-7; no clear D. The CDR3 totals 13 residues. Looked up from germline, CDR1 is MGHRA and CDR2 is YSYEKL.

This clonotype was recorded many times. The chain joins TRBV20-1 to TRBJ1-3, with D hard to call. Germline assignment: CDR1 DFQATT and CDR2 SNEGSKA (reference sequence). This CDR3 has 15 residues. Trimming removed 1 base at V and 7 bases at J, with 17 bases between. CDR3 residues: CSARVGRDKRNTIYF. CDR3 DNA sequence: TGCAGTGCTAGAGTGGGGAGGGATAAGAGGAACACCATATATTTT.

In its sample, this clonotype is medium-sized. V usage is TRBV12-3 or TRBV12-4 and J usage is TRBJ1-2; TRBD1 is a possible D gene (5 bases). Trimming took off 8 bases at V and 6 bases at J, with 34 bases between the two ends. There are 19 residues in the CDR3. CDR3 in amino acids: CASRYYSLDGQPNDDGYTF. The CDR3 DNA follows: TGTGCCAGCCGATACTATTCTCTAGATGGACAACCCAACGATGATGGCTACACCTTC.